The 32 T cell receptor beta chains reported below all come from one sample, sequenced in a study of cytomegalovirus exposure and HLA in healthy donors (TCRdb year 2017). The method behind the library was the immunoSEQ multiplex PCR assay. A mixture of 60 forward primers for TCR Vbeta segments and 13 reverse primers for TCR Jbeta segments was used in the multiplex PCR. TCRdb holds this immuneACCESS table with in-frame rearrangements only. Some clones are missing; in checked studies, unresolved V genes explain under half, and the rest has no known cause. The sample table lists more than 150,000 clones, roughly four fifths of them with a count of one. The ten largest account for 1.5% to 1.9% of the sample. The specimen sequenced was PBMCs. The receptor source for this set is a man aged 35-49 years in good health and CMV-seronegative.

The genes are TRBV9 and TRBJ2-1; 8 bases match TRBD2. Trimming removed 5 bases from V and 8 bases from J; junction bases left unmatched: 9. This CDR3 has 14 amino acids. Per the germline V gene, CDR1 is SGDLS and CDR2 is YYNGEE. The CDR3 bases are TGTGCCAGCAGTGCCGAGACTAGCGACGATGAGCAGTTCTTC. Encoded protein: CASSAETSDDEQFF.

The chain employs TRBV28 and TRBJ2-7; D unresolved. V was clipped by 5 bases and J by 5 bases, with 22 bases between them. The germline V gene encodes CDR1 MDHEN and CDR2 SYDVKM. CDR3 size: 16 residues. CDR3 sequence reads: CASSPRGRVAVDEQYF. For the CDR3, the DNA is TGTGCCAGCAGTCCCCGAGGTCGGGTAGCCGTAGACGAGCAGTACTTC.

The V gene is TRBV28, the J gene TRBJ2-6; 8 nucleotides line up with TRBD1. Germline CDR1 reads MDHEN; CDR2 reads SYDVKM. V trimming: 5 bases; J trimming: 1 base; junction bases outside the gene matches: 4. CDR3 length equals 16 residues. As DNA, the CDR3 is TGTGCCAGCAGTGCAGGGGGCGAGTCTGGGGCCAACGTCCTGACTTTC. This sequence encodes CASSAGGESGANVLTF.

V and J are TRBV19 and TRBJ2-4; 7 bases map to TRBD1. The CDR3 loop spans 16 amino acids. CDR1 is LNHDA and CDR2 is SQIVND in the germline V gene (reference sequence). The V segment lost 11 bases and the J segment 4 bases; nucleotides outside the gene matches: 17. Written as DNA, the CDR3 is TGTGCCCCAAGGCAGGGGGATCCAATCGTTAAAAACATTCAGTACTTC. Amino acid sequence: CAPRQGDPIVKNIQYF. The full variable domain, in which reference TRBV19 and TRBJ2-4 provide the parts outside the CDR3, is DGGITQSPKYLFRKEGQNVTLSCEQNLNHDAMYWYRQDPGQGLRLIYYSQIVNDFQKGDIAEGYSVSREKKESFPLTVTSAQKNPTAFYLCAPRQGDPIVKNIQYFGAGTRLSVL.

J is TRBJ1-4 and V is TRBV2; D ambiguous. Trimming stripped 4 bases from V and 3 bases from J, with 9 bases between. The CDR3 has 14 amino acids. Germline CDR1 reads SNHLY; CDR2 reads FYNNEI. CDR3 residues: CASSVYGSNEKLFF. The CDR3 region has the DNA TGTGCCAGCAGTGTGTACGGTTCTAATGAAAAACTGTTTTTT.

With regard to this clone: The sample has other DNA sequences that encode this CDR3 too. The chain carries TRBV7-2 and TRBJ2-5, with D perhaps matching TRBD2 (6 bases). The CDR3 is 15 residues long. V was cut by 5 bases and J by 3 bases, with 16 bases left in between. The germline CDR1 and CDR2 sequences are SGHTA and FQGNSA. Here the CDR3 DNA reads TGTGCCAGCAGCCGGGGAACTAGCAGAGAAGAGACCCAGTACTTC. This translates into CASSRGTSREETQYF.

The J gene is TRBJ2-1, the V gene TRBV9; TRBD2 matches at 9 bases. Losses at the gene ends were 3 bases for V and 7 bases for J; bases not matched to a gene: 14. Looked up from germline, CDR1 is SGDLS and CDR2 is YYNGEE. This CDR3 spans 17 amino acids. The CDR3 region is CASSALGGGRARNEQFF. Here the CDR3 DNA reads TGTGCCAGCAGCGCCCTGGGGGGCGGGAGGGCCCGAAATGAGCAGTTCTTC.

Here the CDR3 DNA reads TGTGCCAGCAGCTTCCTAGCGGGAGTCAATGAGCAGTTCTTC. Protein sequence: CASSFLAGVNEQFF. V gene TRBV7-3 combines with J gene TRBJ2-1; TRBD2 matches 10 bases. CDR1 is SGHTA and CDR2 is FQGTGA in the germline V gene. Trimming removed 3 bases from V and 6 bases from J; junction bases left unmatched: 2. This CDR3 is 14 amino acids long.

DNA for the CDR3: TGTGCCAGCAGCTTTCGGGACAGGTCGTACGAGCAGTACTTC. It specifies CASSFRDRSYEQYF. V usage is TRBV7-9 and J usage is TRBJ2-7; the match to TRBD1 covers 8 bases. The germline gives CDR1 SEHNR, CDR2 FQNEAQ (reference sequence). Trimming removed 3 bases from V and 4 bases from J; junction bases left unmatched: 5. This CDR3 has 14 residues.

V gene TRBV10-3 combines with J gene TRBJ2-5, with 12 bases that match TRBD1. J gave up 5 bases and V 2 bases, and 6 bases lay outside the gene matches. Germline V gene data show CDR1 as ENHRY and CDR2 as SYGVKD. The CDR3 extends over 16 amino acids. The CDR3 region is CAISESGTGGVETQYF. The CDR3 DNA reads as TGTGCCATCAGTGAGAGCGGGACAGGGGGCGTCGAGACCCAGTACTTC.

V is TRBV19 and J is TRBJ1-2, with 8 bases aligning to TRBD1. Germline trimming cut 6 bases from V and 4 bases from J; bases unmatched to any gene: 13. Germline CDR1 reads LNHDA; CDR2 reads SQIVND (reference sequence). The length of the CDR3 is 16 residues. Here the CDR3 reads CASSQPGQGISYGYTF. The CDR3 DNA reads TGTGCCAGTAGCCAACCTGGACAGGGAATATCCTATGGCTACACCTTC.

The chain combines TRBV7-3 with TRBJ2-1; 9 positions match TRBD2. V lost 4 bases and J lost 6; bases outside the gene matches: 7. Germline V gives CDR1 SGHTA, CDR2 FQGTGA. The CDR3 sequence is 15 residues long. DNA for the CDR3: TGTGCCAGCAGCTCCCAGACTAGCGGACCCAATGAGCAGTTCTTC. It yields the protein CASSSQTSGPNEQFF.

This chain uses TRBV6-5 with TRBJ2-2; 7 bases align to TRBD2. From germline, CDR1 is MNHEY and CDR2 SVGAGI. V lost 8 bases, J lost 4 bases, and 7 bases stayed unmatched. This CDR3 contains 14 residues. CDR3 nucleotides: TGTGCCAGCGGCGGGAGTTGGAGCACCGGGGAGCTGTTTTTT. Amino acid sequence: CASGGSWSTGELFF.

The chain has TRBV25-1 and TRBJ2-3; the D gene is possibly TRBD1 (6 bases). The V and J ends lost 0 bases and 2 bases respectively, with 9 bases between them. This CDR3 has 15 residues. The germline gives CDR1 MGHDK, CDR2 SYGVNS. The chain's CDR3 is CASSEYQGITDTQYF. CDR3 nucleotides: TGTGCCAGCAGTGAATATCAGGGGATCACAGATACGCAGTATTTT.

The chain links TRBV14 to TRBJ2-7; tentatively, D is TRBD1 (6 bases). CDR1 SGHDN and CDR2 FVKESK come from the germline V gene. Trimming removed 0 bases from V and 4 bases from J, with 7 bases in between. The CDR3 has 13 residues. CDR3 loop: CASSQDRGYEQYF. CDR3 bases: TGTGCCAGCAGCCAAGACAGGGGATACGAGCAGTACTTC.

The chain is built from TRBV30 and TRBJ2-7; 8 nucleotides align to TRBD1. The V and J ends lost 0 bases and 6 bases, in that order; junction bases with no gene match: 4. The CDR3 is made up of 13 amino acids. Germline CDR1 and CDR2: GTSNPN and SVGIG (reference sequence). For the CDR3, the DNA is TGTGCCTGGAGTGTACTTCAGGGGGCCGAGCAGTACGTC. It is translated as CAWSVLQGAEQYV.

The gene calls are TRBV28 and TRBJ2-7; unclear D gene. V lost 1 base, J lost 2 bases, and 9 bases lay in between. The CDR3 contains 14 residues. Germline-derived CDR1 and CDR2 are MDHEN and SYDVKM. In nucleotides, the CDR3 is TGTGCCAGCAGTTTATACGGCGGTGCCTACGAGCAGTACTTC. Translation gives CASSLYGGAYEQYF.

This clone was counted a few times. The V call is TRBV27, the J call TRBJ2-5; 8 bases are a match to TRBD1. CDR1 is MNHEY and CDR2 is SMNVEV in the germline V gene (reference sequence). Losses at the gene ends were 6 bases for V and 0 bases for J; bases not matched to a gene: 6. The CDR3 totals 15 residues. CDR3: CASSSRDRNQETQYF. The CDR3 coding sequence is TGTGCCAGCAGCTCCCGGGACAGGAACCAAGAGACCCAGTACTTC.

This clone showed up just a few times. The rearrangement links TRBV5-8 to TRBJ1-5, with a possible D match to TRBD1 (5 bases). Germline V gene sequence: CDR1 SGHTS, CDR2 YDEGEE. The CDR3 spans 15 residues. V was clipped by 2 bases and J by 4 bases, with 13 bases between them. CDR3 DNA sequence: TGTGCCAGCAGCTTCATGTGGCAGGGAAATCAGCCCCAGCATTTT. Amino acid sequence: CASSFMWQGNQPQHF. The full variable domain, in which reference TRBV5-8 and TRBJ1-5 provide the parts outside the CDR3, is EAGVTQSPTHLIKTRGQQATLRCSPISGHTSVYWYQQALGLGLQFLLWYDEGEERNRGNFPPRFSGRQFPNYSSELNVNALELEDSALYLCASSFMWQGNQPQHFGDGTRLSIL.

This clone was seen once. V gene TRBV30 combines with J gene TRBJ2-1; TRBD2 matches 12 bases. Trimming removed 0 bases from V and 7 bases from J; junction bases left unmatched: 4. CDR3 size: 15 residues. Looked up from germline, CDR1 is GTSNPN and CDR2 is SVGIG (reference sequence). CDR3 protein: CAWSVLAGGQNEQFF. Here the CDR3 DNA reads TGTGCCTGGAGTGTCCTAGCGGGAGGGCAGAATGAGCAGTTCTTC. The full variable domain, its missing parts supplied by reference TRBV30 and TRBJ2-1, is SQTIHQWPATLVQPVGSPLSLECTVEGTSNPNLYWYRQAAGRGLQLLFYSVGIGQISSEVPQNLSASRPQDRQFILSSKKLLLSDSGFYLCAWSVLAGGQNEQFFGPGTRLTVL.

The gene calls are TRBV2 and TRBJ2-1; TRBD2 is a possible D gene (6 bases). CDR1 and CDR2 (germline): SNHLY, FYNNEI. V was cut by 5 bases and J by 0 bases, with 14 bases left in between. The CDR3 sequence is 16 residues long. The CDR3 sequence: CASSLRLASSYNEQFF. The CDR3, as DNA: TGTGCCAGCAGTCTCCGGCTAGCGAGCTCCTACAATGAGCAGTTCTTC.

This sequence joins TRBV7-9 and TRBJ2-7, with 8 bases aligning to TRBD2. Per the germline V gene, CDR1 is SEHNR and CDR2 is FQNEAQ (reference sequence). The CDR3 consists of 13 residues. J lost 9 bases, V lost 2 bases, and 6 bases had no gene match. CDR3 sequence reads: CASSLSPGGWQYV. CDR3 nucleotide sequence: TGTGCCAGCAGCTTAAGTCCGGGGGGGTGGCAGTACGTC.

As regards this clone: At one end, the junction sequence differs from germline, possibly due to a read error. The rearrangement joins TRBV7-9 to TRBJ2-2, with 8 positions matching TRBD1. Germline V gives CDR1 SEHNR, CDR2 FQNEAQ (reference sequence). The CDR3 extends over 15 amino acids. The CDR3 sequence: CSSSPRTGYTGELFF. In DNA, the CDR3 is TGTTCCAGCAGCCCCCGGACAGGGTACACCGGGGAGCTGTTTTTT.

The chain joins TRBV5-1 to TRBJ2-1; 7 bases map to TRBD1. Looked up from germline, CDR1 is SGHRS and CDR2 is YFSETQ. The V and J ends lost 5 bases and 0 bases, in that order; junction bases with no gene match: 2. CDR3 length: 14 residues. The CDR3 spells CASRRDSSYNEQFF. CDR3 nucleotide sequence: TGCGCCAGCAGGAGGGACAGCTCCTACAATGAGCAGTTCTTC. The complete variable domain, with remaining parts taken from reference TRBV5-1 and TRBJ2-1, reads KAGVTQTPRYLIKTRGQQVTLSCSPISGHRSVSWYQQTPGQGLQFLFEYFSETQRNKGNFPGRFSGRQFSNSRSEMNVSTLELGDSALYLCASRRDSSYNEQFFGPGTRLTVL.

V is TRBV19 and J is TRBJ1-1; tentatively, D is TRBD1 (6 bases). Per germline, CDR1 LNHDA and CDR2 SQIVND (reference sequence). This CDR3 contains 14 residues. Trimming stripped 5 bases from V and 6 bases from J, with 16 bases between. As DNA, the CDR3 is TGTGCCAGTAGTCCCACAGGGACGGGACCTGAAGCTTTCTTT. Protein product: CASSPTGTGPEAFF.

This clone was counted a single time. This sequence joins TRBV7-3 and TRBJ2-5, with D possibly TRBD2 on 5 matching bases. Between the trimmed V and J ends, which lost 5 bases and 5 bases, there was a span of 12 bases. The CDR3 spans 13 residues. Per the germline V gene, CDR1 is SGHTA and CDR2 is FQGTGA. CDR3 residues: CASSPTSSETQYF. DNA of the CDR3: TGTGCCAGCAGCCCTACTAGTTCCGAGACCCAGTACTTC.

The rearrangement uses TRBV5-6 and TRBJ2-3; possible D gene TRBD2, 6 bases. The CDR3 is 15 amino acids. V was trimmed by 6 bases and J by 0 bases, leaving 14 bases between them. Germline CDR1 is SGHDT and CDR2 is YYEEEE. CDR3 bases: TGTGCCAGCACCCTCATAGCGGCCAGCACAGATACGCAGTATTTT. Translation gives CASTLIAASTDTQYF.

V usage is TRBV5-1 and J usage is TRBJ2-5, with 7 bases identical to TRBD1. Judging by the DNA end, TRBJ2-7 fits better; the J call may be wrong. Germline V lookup: CDR1 SGHRS, CDR2 YFSETQ. The CDR3 length is 15 residues. The CDR3 reads CASSLAGQTPDEQYF. The CDR3 nucleotides are TGCGCCAGCAGCTTGGCGGGACAGACGCCCGACGAGCAGTACTTC.

J is TRBJ2-1 and V is TRBV7-2, with D hard to call. V was pared by 0 bases and J by 9 bases, with 12 bases between. The CDR3 runs 14 residues. Per germline, CDR1 SGHTA and CDR2 FQGNSA. DNA of the CDR3: TGTGCCAGCAGCTTAGCTATGAGCGATGGTGAGCAGTTCTTC. Amino acid sequence: CASSLAMSDGEQFF.

This clone was found once. The V call is TRBV7-3, the J call TRBJ2-2; D perhaps matches TRBD2 (5 bases). Germline V lookup: CDR1 SGHTA, CDR2 FQGTGA. V shed 5 bases and J shed 7 bases, with 8 bases lying between them. The length of the CDR3 is 12 residues. The CDR3 spells CASSPGVGELFF. CDR3 DNA sequence: TGTGCCAGCAGCCCCGGGGTCGGGGAGCTGTTTTTT.

The chain carries TRBV2 and TRBJ2-3; D is perhaps TRBD1 (5 bases). Trimming left V 6 bases short and J 0 bases short, with 19 bases between. Germline CDR1 SNHLY, CDR2 FYNNEI. CDR3 length: 17 residues. CDR3: CASRRTSTGLSTDTQYF. CDR3 DNA: TGTGCCAGCAGAAGAACTTCCACAGGTCTAAGCACAGATACGCAGTATTTT.

This clone was seen a handful of times. This chain joins TRBV28 and TRBJ1-2; perhaps TRBD1 as D (6 bases). Germline V gene sequence: CDR1 MDHEN, CDR2 SYDVKM. Trimming removed 5 bases at V and 6 bases at J, with 16 bases between. This CDR3 is built from 14 residues. CDR3 loop: CASSIGGAKDGYTF. The CDR3 coding sequence is TGTGCCAGCAGTATTGGGGGGGCAAAGGATGGCTACACCTTC.